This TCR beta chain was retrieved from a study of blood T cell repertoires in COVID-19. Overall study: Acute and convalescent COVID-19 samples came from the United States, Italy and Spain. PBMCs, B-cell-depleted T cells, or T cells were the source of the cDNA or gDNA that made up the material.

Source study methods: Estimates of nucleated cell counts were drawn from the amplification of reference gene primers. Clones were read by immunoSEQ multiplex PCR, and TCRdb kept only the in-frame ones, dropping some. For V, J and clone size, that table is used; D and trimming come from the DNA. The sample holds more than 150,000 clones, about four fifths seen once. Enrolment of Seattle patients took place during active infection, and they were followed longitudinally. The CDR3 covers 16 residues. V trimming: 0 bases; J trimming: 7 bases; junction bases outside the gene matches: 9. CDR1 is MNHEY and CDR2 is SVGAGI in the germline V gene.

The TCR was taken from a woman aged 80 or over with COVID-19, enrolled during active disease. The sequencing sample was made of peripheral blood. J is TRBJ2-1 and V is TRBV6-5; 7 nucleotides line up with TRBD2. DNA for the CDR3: TGTGCCAGCAGTTACTCGGGGCGGGGGATAGTAAATGAGCAGTTCTTC. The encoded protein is CASSYSGRGIVNEQFF.